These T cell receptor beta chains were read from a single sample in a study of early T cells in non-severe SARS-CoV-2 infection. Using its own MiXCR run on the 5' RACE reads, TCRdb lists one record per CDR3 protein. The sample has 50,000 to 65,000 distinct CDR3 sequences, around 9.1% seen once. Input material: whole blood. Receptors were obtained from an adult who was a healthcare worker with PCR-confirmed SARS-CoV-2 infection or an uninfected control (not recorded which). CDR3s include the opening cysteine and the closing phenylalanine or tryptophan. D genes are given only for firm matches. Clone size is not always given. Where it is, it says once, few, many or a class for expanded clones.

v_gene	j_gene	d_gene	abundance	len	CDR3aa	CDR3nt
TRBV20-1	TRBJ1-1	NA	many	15	CSARPLTVVNTEAFF	TGCAGTGCTAGACCCCTGACGGTGGTGAACACTGAAGCTTTCTTT
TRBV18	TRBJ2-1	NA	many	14	CASSLGRGPSEQFF	TGTGCCAGCTCACTCGGCCGTGGTCCCTCTGAGCAGTTCTTC
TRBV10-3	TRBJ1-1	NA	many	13	CAISAGLNTEAFF	TGTGCCATCAGTGCCGGGCTGAACACTGAAGCTTTCTTT
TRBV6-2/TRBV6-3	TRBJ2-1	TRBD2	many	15	CASSASGRISNEQFF	TGTGCCAGCAGTGCAAGCGGGAGGATTTCTAATGAGCAGTTCTTC
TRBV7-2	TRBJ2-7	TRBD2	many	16	CASSQASGGSSYEQYF	TGTGCCAGCAGCCAGGCTAGCGGGGGGAGCTCCTACGAGCAGTACTTC
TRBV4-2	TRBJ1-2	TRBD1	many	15	CASSHHRTGNYGYTF	TGTGCCAGCAGCCATCACCGGACAGGGAACTATGGCTACACCTTC
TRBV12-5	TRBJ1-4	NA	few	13	CASGKGTGEKLFF	TGTGCTAGTGGTAAGGGGACGGGAGAAAAACTGTTTTTT
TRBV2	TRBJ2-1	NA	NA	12	CASSARDNEQFF	TGTGCCAGCAGTGCCAGGGACAATGAGCAGTTCTTC
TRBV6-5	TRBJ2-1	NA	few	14	CASSFRAGVNEQFF	TGTGCCAGCAGTTTTCGCGCGGGTGTCAATGAGCAGTTCTTC
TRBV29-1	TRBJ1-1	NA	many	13	CSVQVGGDTEAFF	TGCAGCGTCCAGGTCGGGGGGGACACTGAAGCTTTCTTT
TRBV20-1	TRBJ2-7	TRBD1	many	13	CSARTGGTYEQYF	TGCAGTGCTCGGACAGGGGGCACCTACGAGCAGTACTTC
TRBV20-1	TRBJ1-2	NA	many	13	CSALSYGSYGYTF	TGCAGTGCTTTATCGTACGGCTCCTATGGCTACACCTTC
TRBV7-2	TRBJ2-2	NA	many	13	CASSSRNTGELFF	TGTGCCAGCAGCTCGCGGAACACCGGGGAGCTGTTTTTT
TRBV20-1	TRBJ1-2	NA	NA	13	CSAPGGSPIGYTF	TGCAGTGCTCCGGGGGGTAGTCCGATCGGCTACACCTTC
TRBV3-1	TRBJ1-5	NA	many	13	CASSQERERAQHF	TGTGCCAGCAGCCAAGAGAGAGAGCGGGCCCAGCATTTT
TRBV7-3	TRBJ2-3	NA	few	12	CASSLGGGTQYF	TGTGCCAGCAGCTTAGGAGGAGGCACGCAGTATTTT
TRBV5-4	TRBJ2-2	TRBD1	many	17	CASSLAWDRGGTGELFF	TGTGCCAGCAGCTTGGCCTGGGACAGGGGAGGCACCGGGGAGCTGTTTTTT